This paragraph reports one T cell receptor (beta chain). Its specificity is unknown. These data originate in a study of CD8+ T cells in alopecia areata. Broader study findings: Lesional tissue from the scalp (especially in alopecia totalis/universalis) showed higher clonality than normal scalp.

As the sequencing template, cDNA was produced by extracting RNA and reverse transcribing it. Repertoires were generated with immunoSEQ multiplex PCR, while TCRdb's copy carries only in-frame clones and drops some. Found here are about 110,000 clones, 45% to 70% of them singletons; the top ten hold 20%. Sorted out of PBMCs were CD4+ T cells and CD8+ T cells. The sequenced material came from CD8+ T cells sorted from blood. The sequence was collected from a human donor in good health.

CDR3 bases: TGTGCCAGCAGCTACGACAGGGGGCGCGGGGAGACCCAGTACTTC. Translated, it gives CASSYDRGRGETQYF. The chain carries TRBV13 and TRBJ2-5, with TRBD1 identical over 10 bases. Germline V lookup: CDR1 PRHDT, CDR2 FYEKMQ (reference sequence). This CDR3 has 15 amino acids. With V trimmed by 4 bases and J by 5 bases, 7 bases remained unmatched.